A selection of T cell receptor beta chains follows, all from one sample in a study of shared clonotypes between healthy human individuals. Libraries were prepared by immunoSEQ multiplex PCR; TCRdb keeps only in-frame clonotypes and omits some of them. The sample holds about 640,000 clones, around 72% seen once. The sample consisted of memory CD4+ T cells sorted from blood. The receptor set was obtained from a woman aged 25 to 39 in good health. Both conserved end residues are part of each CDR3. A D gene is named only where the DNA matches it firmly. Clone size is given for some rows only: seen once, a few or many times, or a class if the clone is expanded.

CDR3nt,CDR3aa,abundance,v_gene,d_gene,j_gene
TGTGCCAGCAGCAAAGTATTGAACACTGAAGCTTTCTTT,CASSKVLNTEAFF,NA,TRBV28,NA,TRBJ1-1
TGTGCCAGCAGCGCCGGCGGGCGGGGCATCTCTGGGGCCAACGTCCTGACTTTC,CASSAGGRGISGANVLTF,NA,TRBV5-5,NA,TRBJ2-6
TGTGCCAGCAGCACCCCGGGTGGAGATCAGCCCCAGCATTTT,CASSTPGGDQPQHF,NA,TRBV5-6,NA,TRBJ1-5
TGTGCCATCAGTGACCCTGGACTAGCGGGAGAGCAGCAGTACTTC,CAISDPGLAGEQQYF,NA,TRBV10-3,TRBD2,TRBJ2-7
TGTGCCAGCAGTCAAGGAAGCGGGAGTATAGGGGAGCTGTTTTTT,CASSQGSGSIGELFF,NA,TRBV4-2,TRBD2,TRBJ2-2
TGTGCCAGCAGTGAGACGGGGGGTAATCAGCCCCAGCATTTT,CASSETGGNQPQHF,few,TRBV6-1,NA,TRBJ1-5
TGTGCCAGCAGTTTTGGGGTTTTCTCTGGGGCCAACGTCCTGACTTTC,CASSFGVFSGANVLTF,NA,TRBV28,NA,TRBJ2-6
TGTGCCAGCAGCCTCCCTGGCTCAACTAATGAAAAACTGTTTTTT,CASSLPGSTNEKLFF,NA,TRBV7-9,NA,TRBJ1-4
TGTGCCAGCAGCTTAACCTTCTCGCTATGGGGGGAGCAGTACTTC,CASSLTFSLWGEQYF,once,TRBV7-2,NA,TRBJ2-7
TGTGCCAGCAGGAGGCAAACTGGGACCTACGAGCAGTACTTC,CASRRQTGTYEQYF,few,TRBV28,NA,TRBJ2-7
TGTGCCAGCAGACTCTCCGGACAGGGCAACTACTATGGCTACACCTTC,CASRLSGQGNYYGYTF,once,TRBV4-2,TRBD1,TRBJ1-2
TGTGCCAGCAGTCCCCGACGCTCTGGGGCCAACGTCCTGACTTTC,CASSPRRSGANVLTF,NA,TRBV27,NA,TRBJ2-6
TGCGCCAGCAGCGAGGGCAGGGGCCCTGCAACTAATGAAAAACTGTTTTTT,CASSEGRGPATNEKLFF,few,TRBV23-1,NA,TRBJ1-4
TGTGCCAGCAGTGAGCAGTCGGGTGGAAACACCATATATTTT,CASSEQSGGNTIYF,NA,TRBV6-1,NA,TRBJ1-3
TGTGCCACAACAGGGCACATGAATTCTAATGAAAAACTGTTTTTT,CATTGHMNSNEKLFF,NA,TRBV21-1,NA,TRBJ1-4
TGTGCCAGTAGTAAAGAATGGGAGGGCACTGAAGCTTTCTTT,CASSKEWEGTEAFF,few,TRBV19,NA,TRBJ1-1